This TCR beta chain was captured by sequencing in a study of blood T cell repertoires in COVID-19. Study-level information: T cells, B-cell-depleted T cells, or PBMCs provided the cDNA or gDNA that served as material.

Categorization into cohorts depended on clinical history that participants reported. Recovered status applied to Cohort 3 donors who had two consecutive negative PCRs. It also applied to those with clearance or with symptom resolution. Trimming took off 5 bases at V and 10 bases at J, with 11 bases between the two ends. CDR3 length equals 11 residues. CDR1 is MNHEY, CDR2 SVGAGI, per germline. Libraries were prepared by immunoSEQ multiplex PCR; TCRdb keeps only in-frame clonotypes and omits some of them. The sample consists of around 400,000 clones, over 80% of them appearing once. The V and J genes are TRBV6-5 and TRBJ1-1; D is perhaps TRBD1 (6 bases). Sequencing input: PBMCs or T cells enriched from blood (not recorded which). The receptor was isolated from a woman aged 45-59 years who had recovered from COVID-19. The CDR3 nucleotides are TGTGCCAGCAGTCTAGGACAGTCAGCTTTCTTT. Encoded protein: CASSLGQSAFF.